This note documents a single TCR beta chain sequence. Trimming took 3 bases from V and 7 from J, leaving 15 bases between them. The CDR3 runs to 14 residues. The germline CDR1 and CDR2 sequences are LGHDT and YNNKEL (reference sequence). The sample comes from a study of blood T cell repertoires in COVID-19. On the study more broadly: The origin of the acute and convalescent COVID-19 samples was the United States, Italy and Spain. T cells, B-cell-depleted T cells, or PBMCs supplied cDNA or gDNA.

In the original processing: Counts of nucleated cells, estimated from reference gene primer amplification, were obtained. The method was immunoSEQ multiplex PCR; TCRdb's version includes in-frame clones alone and lacks a portion of them. V, J and clone size are taken as reported in that table, and D and trimming were inferred from the DNA itself. The sample holds hundreds of thousands of clones, approximately 79% seen once. Sequenced material: peripheral blood. J is TRBJ1-2 and V is TRBV3-1 (or the pseudogene TRBV3-2); D is perhaps TRBD1 (5 bases). The TCR originated in a middle-aged woman with active or convalescent COVID-19. Here the CDR3 reads CASSQRGGEAGYTF. CDR3 nucleotide sequence: TGTGCCAGCAGCCAGCGGGGAGGGGAGGCTGGCTACACCTTC.